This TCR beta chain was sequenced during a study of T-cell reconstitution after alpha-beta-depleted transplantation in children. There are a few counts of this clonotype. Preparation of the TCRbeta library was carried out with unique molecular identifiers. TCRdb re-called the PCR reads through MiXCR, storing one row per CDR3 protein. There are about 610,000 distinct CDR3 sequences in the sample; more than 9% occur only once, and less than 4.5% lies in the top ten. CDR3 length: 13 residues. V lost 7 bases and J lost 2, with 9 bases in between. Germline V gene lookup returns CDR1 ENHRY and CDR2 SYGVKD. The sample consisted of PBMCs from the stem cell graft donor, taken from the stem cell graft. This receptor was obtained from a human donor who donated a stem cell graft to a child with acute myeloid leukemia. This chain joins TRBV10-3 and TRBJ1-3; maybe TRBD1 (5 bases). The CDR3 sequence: CAIMGVAGNTIYF. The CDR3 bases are TGTGCCATCATGGGGGTAGCTGGAAACACCATATATTTT.